The rows below give T cell receptor beta chains drawn from one sample of a study of blood T cell repertoires in COVID-19. Clones were read by immunoSEQ multiplex PCR, and TCRdb kept only the in-frame ones, dropping some. Among around 72,000 clones, 80% to 90% were seen once, and the ten largest hold roughly 20%. Sequences were obtained from peripheral blood. These receptors all come from a woman in her sixties or seventies with acute or convalescent COVID-19. The CDR3 runs from the conserved cysteine through the conserved F or W. The D gene is left open where the match is weak. Clone size is given for some rows only: seen once, a few or many times, or a class if the clone is expanded.

length	size	D	V	J	DNA	CDR3
15	once	TRBD1	TRBV6-5	TRBJ1-1	TGTGCCAGCAGTTACACCGGGACAGGGAACACTGAAGCTTTCTTT	CASSYTGTGNTEAFF
18	-	TRBD2	TRBV13	TRBJ2-4	TGTGCCAGCAGCAAGGGGACTAGCGGGAGTAGAGCCAAAAACATTCAGTACTTC	CASSKGTSGSRAKNIQYF
15	-	TRBD1	TRBV11-3	TRBJ1-5	TGTGCCAGCAGCTTAGGCCAGGGGGCGAACCAGCCCCAGCATTTT	CASSLGQGANQPQHF
15	-	-	TRBV7-9	TRBJ2-3	TGTGCCAGCAGCCTAAGACCAGGGAGCACAGATACGCAGTATTTT	CASSLRPGSTDTQYF
13	few	-	TRBV6-5	TRBJ2-7	TGTGCCAGCAGACGGGACACCCCAGTAGAGCAGTACTTC	CASRRDTPVEQYF
14	-	-	TRBV7-2	TRBJ2-5	TGTGCCAGCAGCTTAGGGGCAGGTGGAGAGACCCAGTACTTC	CASSLGAGGETQYF
15	-	-	TRBV6-5	TRBJ2-2	TGTGCCAGCAGTTTGCTAGCCCTCCACGCCGGGGAGCTGTTTTTT	CASSLLALHAGELFF
13	-	-	TRBV18	TRBJ2-7	TGTGCCAGCTCACCTGACAGGTCCTACGAGCAGTACTTC	CASSPDRSYEQYF
15	-	-	TRBV28	TRBJ2-3	TGTGCCTCAGGCCTGGCGTCCCTTAGCACAGATACGCAGTATTTT	CASGLASLSTDTQYF
13	-	-	TRBV5-1	TRBJ1-4	TGCGCCAGCAGCTTGGCCCTTAATGAAAAACTGTTTTTT	CASSLALNEKLFF
13	-	-	TRBV7-6	TRBJ2-5	TGTGCCAGCAGCTTAGCGGGCCAGATGACCCAGTACTTC	CASSLAGQMTQYF
15	-	-	TRBV6-5	TRBJ1-1	TGTGCCAGCATCGACCGGGGGAGGGGGAACACTGAAGCTTTCTTT	CASIDRGRGNTEAFF
16	-	-	TRBV18	TRBJ1-2	TGTGCCAGCTCACCACCGAGGACAGTTAGGCACTATGGCTACACCTTC	CASSPPRTVRHYGYTF
15	-	TRBD1	TRBV5-1	TRBJ2-7	TGCGCCAGCAGCTTGGCCGGACAGGGTCCCTACGAGCAGTACTTC	CASSLAGQGPYEQYF
11	-	-	TRBV5-8	TRBJ2-7	TGTGCCAGCTCCCCCGGAGCGGTGCAGTACTTC	CASSPGAVQYF
15	-	-	TRBV28	TRBJ1-2	TGTGCCAGCAGTGCACAGACAGCTTCCGTATTGGGCTACACCTTC	CASSAQTASVLGYTF
14	-	TRBD1	TRBV7-9	TRBJ1-6	TGTGCCAGCAGCGCCGGGACAGGGCGTTCACCCCTCCACTTT	CASSAGTGRSPLHF
11	-	TRBD1	TRBV19	TRBJ1-2	TGTGCCGGGCGGACAGGCCGGAGCTACACCTTC	CAGRTGRSYTF
16	-	TRBD2	TRBV7-9	TRBJ2-2	TGTGCCAGCAGCTTCCTCCTTAGCGGGAGGGCCGGGGAGCTGTTTTTT	CASSFLLSGRAGELFF
13	-	-	TRBV11-2	TRBJ1-3	TGTGCCAGCACCCCCTTGTCTGGAAACACCATATATTTT	CASTPLSGNTIYF
14	-	-	TRBV29-1	TRBJ1-2	TGCAGCGCTCCCGTCCAGGGTTCGGACTATGGCTACACCTTC	CSAPVQGSDYGYTF